This TCR beta chain is from a study of T cells in Graves' hyperthyroidism and ophthalmopathy. The CDR3 sequence is 13 residues long. The V segment lost 4 bases and the J segment 10 bases; nucleotides outside the gene matches: 9. Amplification targeted TCR beta CDR3 regions from RNA transcripts. First-round RT-PCR of the TCR CDR3 relied on the HTBI primer set. TCRdb recomputed calls from the multiplex PCR reads with MiXCR, one row per CDR3 protein. In the table there are about 740,000 distinct CDR3 sequences, 14% of which are singletons. The source is a woman in her late teens or twenties with Graves' hyperthyroidism. This chain links TRBV12-3 or TRBV12-4 with TRBJ1-1, with TRBD1 matching 7 bases. Sequenced material: blood. The chain's CDR3 is CASSYPGQVGAFF. The CDR3 nucleotides are TGTGCCAGCAGTTATCCTGGACAGGTCGGAGCTTTCTTT.